The text below deals with one TCR beta chain. The antigen is undetermined. Looked up from germline, CDR1 is ENHRY and CDR2 is SYGVKD. Trimming took off 10 bases at V and 3 bases at J, with 18 bases between the two ends. The CDR3 length is 14 residues. The data were taken from a study of beta chain features in type 1 diabetes. Study-wide findings and caveats: People with Type 1 diabetes carried modestly yet significantly shorter TCRB CDR3s in all four CD4+ subsets.

As every portion of the isolated RNA was reverse transcribed, the sequencing read expressed TCRB transcripts. The repertoire was sequenced with immunoSEQ multiplex PCR; TCRdb's copy has only in-frame clones and lacks some. Among 630,000 or so clones listed, about an eighth were seen once. V is TRBV10-3 and J is TRBJ2-5; D tentatively reads TRBD1 or TRBD2 (5 bases each). The material sequenced was naive CD4+ T cells from blood. This receptor was taken from a man between 18 and 35 years old with type 1 diabetes. The chain's CDR3 is CATQYRDVKETQYF. As DNA, the CDR3 is TGTGCCACCCAGTACCGGGACGTAAAAGAGACCCAGTACTTC.